This note documents a single T cell receptor (beta chain) sequence. Its antigen is unknown. PCR was performed a second time for 7 to 11 cycles using a sample-barcoded 5' primer and a J-beta primer mix. Researchers report that a template-switch adaptor with 12 random nucleotides tagged each cDNA molecule. TCRdb analysed the 5' RACE reads with MiXCR anew, one entry per CDR3 protein. This table has approximately 800,000 distinct CDR3 sequences, roughly 60% appearing once. Deletions cut 3 bases from V and 6 bases from J, with 9 bases between. The CDR3 length is 13 residues. The sample comes from a study of blood T cells in healthy people across ages. Study conclusions and caveats: Higher naive T cell percentage went strongly together with higher TCR beta diversity.

Drawn from each donor were approximately 10 milliliters of peripheral blood. The clonotype was recovered from a man younger than 45 in good health. The chain couples TRBV12-3 or TRBV12-4 to TRBJ2-4, with D perhaps TRBD2 (5 bases). Sequencing input: blood. The CDR3 coding sequence is TGTGCCAGCAGTTTGGCAGAGGGAAACATTCAGTACTTC. Encoded protein: CASSLAEGNIQYF.